This is a list of T cell receptor beta chains from one sample in a study of chemoradiotherapy in HPV16-positive cancers. The protocol was immunoSEQ multiplex PCR, while the TCRdb copy is restricted to in-frame clones and leaves out a portion. Among over 15,000 clones listed, 79% were seen once. This sample was taken from a patient who underwent chemoradiotherapy. These receptors were taken from a human donor with HPV-associated anogenital cancer. Both conserved end residues are part of each CDR3.

cdr3_length: 13
v_call: TRBV2
j_call: TRBJ1-5
cdr3_aa: CASKGTSNQPQHF

cdr3_length: 17
v_call: TRBV7-9
j_call: TRBJ2-1
cdr3_aa: CASSQGLAGILPIEQFF

cdr3_length: 17
v_call: TRBV19
j_call: TRBJ1-1
cdr3_aa: CASRTPAGTSRNTEAFF

cdr3_length: 13
v_call: TRBV4-3
j_call: TRBJ1-6
cdr3_aa: CASSQDVDSPLHF

cdr3_length: 16
v_call: TRBV7-2
j_call: TRBJ2-7
cdr3_aa: CASSFRTGRVTYEQYF

cdr3_length: 14
v_call: TRBV5-5
j_call: TRBJ1-1
cdr3_aa: CASSFLQGNTEAFF

cdr3_length: 15
v_call: TRBV7-3
j_call: TRBJ2-5
cdr3_aa: CASSLTGGGRETQYF

cdr3_length: 16
v_call: TRBV30
j_call: TRBJ2-1
cdr3_aa: CAWSSKRGVNYNEQFF

cdr3_length: 14
v_call: TRBV11-2
j_call: TRBJ2-2
cdr3_aa: CASSLWQNTGELFF

cdr3_length: 13
v_call: TRBV27
j_call: TRBJ2-1
cdr3_aa: CASSASSYNEQFF

cdr3_length: 17
v_call: TRBV27
j_call: TRBJ2-5
cdr3_aa: CASSWRPNPLRQETQYF

cdr3_length: 16
v_call: TRBV11-2
j_call: TRBJ2-3
cdr3_aa: CASSLTSGAAADTQYF

cdr3_length: 14
v_call: TRBV7-9
j_call: TRBJ1-1
cdr3_aa: CASSSYRGNTEAFF

cdr3_length: 15
v_call: TRBV29-1
j_call: TRBJ2-1
cdr3_aa: CSVEGSGGPYNEQFF

cdr3_length: 19
v_call: TRBV5-1
j_call: TRBJ2-1
cdr3_aa: CASSLGGLAGGSSYNEQFF

cdr3_length: 13
v_call: TRBV12-5
j_call: TRBJ2-5
cdr3_aa: CASGLSGAETQYF

cdr3_length: 17
v_call: TRBV7-9
j_call: TRBJ2-3
cdr3_aa: CASSLGFVWQGGDTQYF

cdr3_length: 15
v_call: TRBV7-8
j_call: TRBJ1-1
cdr3_aa: CASRRRGGRNTEAFF

cdr3_length: 18
v_call: TRBV9
j_call: TRBJ1-1
cdr3_aa: CASSVEGGVEAENSEAFF

cdr3_length: 12
v_call: TRBV28
j_call: TRBJ2-7
cdr3_aa: CASTSWGNEQYF

cdr3_length: 14
v_call: TRBV15
j_call: TRBJ2-7
cdr3_aa: CATSRDPTSFEQYF

cdr3_length: 15
v_call: TRBV9
j_call: TRBJ1-5
cdr3_aa: CASSVGGQEHQPQHF

cdr3_length: 12
v_call: TRBV7-8
j_call: TRBJ2-1
cdr3_aa: CASSFSGTGQFF

cdr3_length: 14
v_call: TRBV28
j_call: TRBJ1-5
cdr3_aa: CASSSGTGGQPQHF

cdr3_length: 13
v_call: TRBV7-2
j_call: TRBJ2-7
cdr3_aa: CASSGQAAYEQYF

cdr3_length: 14
v_call: TRBV7-8
j_call: TRBJ1-5
cdr3_aa: CASSPSTGVVPQHF

cdr3_length: 19
v_call: TRBV9
j_call: TRBJ2-3
cdr3_aa: CASSPGGLAGGPGTDTQYF

cdr3_length: 15
v_call: TRBV5-4
j_call: TRBJ2-5
cdr3_aa: CASSLAGGQGETQYF

cdr3_length: 13
v_call: TRBV19
j_call: TRBJ1-1
cdr3_aa: CASSRWGATEAFF

cdr3_length: 13
v_call: TRBV5-1
j_call: TRBJ1-2
cdr3_aa: CASSLGQGDGYTF

cdr3_length: 13
v_call: TRBV5-1
j_call: TRBJ2-1
cdr3_aa: CASSLGQANEQFF

cdr3_length: 14
v_call: TRBV7-8
j_call: TRBJ2-7
cdr3_aa: CASSSDRFSYEQYF

cdr3_length: 15
v_call: TRBV7-8
j_call: TRBJ2-3
cdr3_aa: CASSFSGGKPDTQYF

cdr3_length: 13
v_call: TRBV2
j_call: TRBJ1-5
cdr3_aa: CASSPGHHQPQHF

cdr3_length: 15
v_call: TRBV27
j_call: TRBJ1-6
cdr3_aa: CASSLTDGGGPPLHF

cdr3_length: 14
v_call: TRBV10-3
j_call: TRBJ1-2
cdr3_aa: CAISDSGRGYGYTF

cdr3_length: 16
v_call: TRBV7-5
j_call: TRBJ2-2
cdr3_aa: CARSSVAGGNTGELFF

cdr3_length: 14
v_call: TRBV5-1
j_call: TRBJ2-1
cdr3_aa: CASSLQSSYNEQFF

cdr3_length: 16
v_call: TRBV19
j_call: TRBJ1-1
cdr3_aa: CASRAPSGQVNTEAFF

cdr3_length: 14
v_call: TRBV7-2
j_call: TRBJ2-7
cdr3_aa: CASSSQGTGDEQYF

cdr3_length: 18
v_call: TRBV25-1
j_call: TRBJ1-2
cdr3_aa: CASSGILGRTGRKYGYTF

cdr3_length: 16
v_call: TRBV7-8
j_call: TRBJ2-7
cdr3_aa: CASSLRQGRKPTRQYF

cdr3_length: 13
v_call: TRBV7-9
j_call: TRBJ2-7
cdr3_aa: CASSLELPYEQYF

cdr3_length: 13
v_call: TRBV19
j_call: TRBJ1-5
cdr3_aa: CASSPGMRQPQHF

cdr3_length: 14
v_call: TRBV2
j_call: TRBJ2-3
cdr3_aa: CASSDSGGASTQYF

cdr3_length: 12
v_call: TRBV6-5
j_call: TRBJ2-3
cdr3_aa: CASRPFTDTQYF

cdr3_length: 14
v_call: TRBV28
j_call: TRBJ2-7
cdr3_aa: CASSFGGGLYEQYF

cdr3_length: 13
v_call: TRBV18
j_call: TRBJ2-7
cdr3_aa: CASSPSQGYEQYF

cdr3_length: 14
v_call: TRBV18
j_call: TRBJ1-1
cdr3_aa: CASSPIDGKQRAFF

cdr3_length: 15
v_call: TRBV9
j_call: TRBJ1-1
cdr3_aa: CASSVEGQVGTEAFF

cdr3_length: 15
v_call: TRBV4-3
j_call: TRBJ2-1
cdr3_aa: CASSQGDLKGGEQFF

cdr3_length: 15
v_call: TRBV9
j_call: TRBJ2-7
cdr3_aa: CASSVQGSSDYEQYF

cdr3_length: 11
v_call: TRBV7-8
j_call: TRBJ2-7
cdr3_aa: CASSSDYEQYF

cdr3_length: 16
v_call: TRBV28
j_call: TRBJ2-2
cdr3_aa: CASSLWEEGDTGELFF

cdr3_length: 13
v_call: TRBV5-6
j_call: TRBJ1-2
cdr3_aa: CASSGAGQYGYTF

cdr3_length: 12
v_call: TRBV15
j_call: TRBJ2-7
cdr3_aa: CATSRDTGEQYF

cdr3_length: 11
v_call: TRBV28
j_call: TRBJ1-1
cdr3_aa: CASSLSLGAFF

cdr3_length: 16
v_call: TRBV10-3
j_call: TRBJ1-1
cdr3_aa: CAISGPLQQGITEAFF

cdr3_length: 14
v_call: TRBV7-3
j_call: TRBJ2-6
cdr3_aa: CASRKDSGANVLTF

cdr3_length: 14
v_call: TRBV7-3
j_call: TRBJ1-6
cdr3_aa: CASGRTGGNSPLHF